The rows below give T cell receptor beta chains drawn from one sample of a study of CD8+CD57+ T cells in acquired aplastic anemia. TCRdb recomputed calls from the reads with MiXCR, one row per CDR3 protein. This table has hundreds of thousands of distinct CDR3 sequences, roughly 61% appearing once. What was sequenced was sorted CD4+, CD8+, or CD8+CD57+ T cells (not recorded which) from PBMCs. These receptor sequences come from a human donor with aplastic anemia. The CDR3 runs from the conserved cysteine through the conserved F or W. D genes are given only for firm matches. For some rows the clone size is stated as once, few or many, or as a class when expanded; others skip it.

>-|16|TRBV4-3|-|TRBJ2-7
CASSRLPGDSPYEQYF
TGCGCCAGCAGCCGCCTACCCGGAGACAGTCCCTACGAGCAGTACTTC
>few|13|TRBV20-1|-|TRBJ1-2
CSASPSMGLGYTF
TGCAGTGCTAGCCCTTCGATGGGTTTGGGCTACACCTTC
>-|12|TRBV24-1|-|TRBJ2-3
CATSDPRDTQYF
TGTGCCACCAGTGACCCCCGAGATACGCAGTATTTT
>many|13|TRBV7-3|-|TRBJ2-1
CASSSSAGSEQFF
TGTGCCAGCAGCTCTTCCGCGGGGAGTGAGCAGTTCTTC
>many|14|TRBV7-9|-|TRBJ2-5
CASSLTDIQETQYF
TGTGCCAGCAGCTTAACCGATATCCAAGAGACCCAGTACTTC
>-|12|TRBV20-1|-|TRBJ1-1
CSARDVGTEAFF
TGCAGTGCTAGAGACGTAGGCACTGAAGCTTTCTTT
>-|13|TRBV29-1|TRBD2|TRBJ2-7
CSVLGGSSYEQYF
TGCAGCGTTCTCGGGGGGAGCTCCTACGAGCAGTACTTC
>many|15|TRBV6-1|-|TRBJ1-5
CASRIGLVLGQPQHF
TGTGCCAGCAGGATAGGACTTGTACTGGGTCAGCCCCAGCATTTT
>-|15|TRBV20-1|-|TRBJ2-2
CSARDLLSDTGELFF
TGCAGTGCTAGAGATCTTCTTAGTGACACCGGGGAGCTGTTTTTT
>-|13|TRBV20-1|TRBD1|TRBJ1-5
CSASSGQGTYEHF
TGCAGTGCTAGTTCAGGACAGGGGACCTACGAGCATTTT
>few|13|TRBV20-1|TRBD2|TRBJ2-7
CSAREAGVFEQYF
TGCAGTGCTAGAGAAGCGGGAGTTTTCGAGCAGTACTTC
>many|15|TRBV7-9|TRBD1|TRBJ1-1
CASSLVQGAQREAFF
TGTGCCAGCAGCTTAGTGCAGGGGGCCCAGAGGGAAGCTTTCTTT
>-|17|TRBV10-3|TRBD1|TRBJ2-6
CASGLLWDRGTMNTEAF
TGTGCCAGCGGATTATTGTGGGACAGGGGGACGATGAACACTGAAGCTTTC
>-|18|TRBV15|-|TRBJ1-1
CATSGPSGGASLTTEAFF
TGTGCCACCAGCGGACCAAGTGGGGGGGCGAGTCTGACCACTGAAGCTTTCTTT
>-|13|TRBV2|TRBD2|TRBJ2-7
CASTRAGGYEQYF
TGTGCCAGCACCCGCGCGGGGGGCTACGAGCAGTACTTC
>-|14|TRBV7-7|-|TRBJ2-1
CASSSGLNYNEQFF
TGTGCTAGCAGCTCTGGACTAAACTACAATGAGCAGTTCTTC
>many|14|TRBV12-3/TRBV12-4|-|TRBJ1-1
CASSPPLDSGEAFF
TGTGCCAGCAGCCCCCCTCTCGACAGCGGTGAAGCTTTCTTT
>-|13|TRBV7-9|-|TRBJ1-1
CASSSGRNSEAFF
TGTGCCAGCAGCTCGGGACGGAATAGTGAAGCTTTCTTT
>few|15|TRBV18|-|TRBJ2-5
CASSPSRQIQETQYF
TGTGCCAGCTCACCAAGCAGGCAGATCCAAGAGACCCAGTACTTC
>-|14|TRBV11-3|TRBD1|TRBJ2-3
CASRDYRTGDTQYF
TGTGCCAGCAGGGATTACCGGACAGGGGATACGCAGTATTTT
>many|14|TRBV6-2/TRBV6-3|-|TRBJ1-4
CASTEPGQGGKLFF
TGTGCCAGCACAGAACCGGGGCAGGGAGGGAAACTGTTTTTT
>many|14|TRBV7-2|TRBD2|TRBJ2-3
CVSSLAGGPDTQYF
TGTGTCAGCAGCTTAGCGGGGGGGCCTGATACGCAGTATTTT
>-|15|TRBV7-9|TRBD1|TRBJ2-7
CASSQDATGGFEQYF
TGTGCCAGCAGCCAAGACGCGACAGGGGGGTTCGAGCAGTACTTC
>few|13|TRBV12-3/TRBV12-4|-|TRBJ1-6
CASSFRPNSPLHF
TGTGCCAGCAGTTTTAGGCCCAATTCACCCCTCCACTTT
>many|16|TRBV6-5|-|TRBJ2-5
CASSYSGQGLGETQYF
TGTGCCAGCAGTTACTCTGGGCAGGGGTTAGGGGAGACCCAGTACTTC
>-|14|TRBV9|-|TRBJ2-7
CASSKPGPAYEQYF
TGTGCCAGCAGCAAGCCGGGGCCAGCCTACGAGCAGTACTTC
>-|14|TRBV7-2|-|TRBJ2-5
CASSLFFTGETQYF
TGTGCCAGCAGCTTATTTTTTACCGGAGAGACCCAGTACTTC
>-|15|TRBV7-9|-|TRBJ2-7
CASSFTGSGSYEQYF
TGTGCCAGCAGTTTTACCGGGTCCGGCTCCTACGAGCAGTACTTC
>few|12|TRBV20-1|TRBD2|TRBJ2-1
CSARGEAGEQFF
TGCAGTGCTAGGGGGGAAGCGGGAGAGCAGTTCTTC
>-|14|TRBV20-1|-|TRBJ2-2
CSAKDYLNTGELFF
TGCAGTGCTAAGGACTACCTGAACACCGGGGAGCTGTTTTTT
>-|15|TRBV5-1|-|TRBJ1-6
CASSLAIAGNSPLHF
TGCGCCAGCAGCTTGGCGATAGCGGGAAATTCACCCCTCCACTTT
>-|12|TRBV27|-|TRBJ2-7
CASSSGGGDQYF
TGTGCCAGCAGTTCGGGCGGGGGCGATCAGTACTTC
>-|14|TRBV7-9|-|TRBJ2-7
CASSLAASAYEQYF
TGTGCCAGCAGCTTAGCAGCCTCGGCTTACGAGCAGTACTTC
>-|15|TRBV12-3/TRBV12-4|-|TRBJ2-6
CASSLGGDGANVLTF
TGCGCCAGCAGTCTTGGGGGCGATGGGGCCAACGTCCTGACTTTC
>-|13|TRBV10-2|TRBD2|TRBJ2-5
CATRLAGQETQYF
TGCGCCACCAGACTAGCGGGACAAGAGACCCAGTACTTC
>-|15|TRBV9|-|TRBJ2-1
CTSSVVGNSYNEQFF
TGTACCAGCAGCGTGGTTGGGAACAGCTACAATGAGCAGTTCTTC
>-|11|TRBV20-1|-|TRBJ2-7
CSARAGGEQYF
TGCAGTGCCAGAGCCGGGGGCGAGCAGTACTTC
>-|13|TRBV7-3|-|TRBJ1-2
CASSPFGTSGYTF
TGTGCCAGCAGCCCTTTTGGGACTAGCGGCTACACCTTC
>once|15|TRBV7-3|-|TRBJ2-7
CASSREGAHPYEQYF
TGTGCCAGCAGCCGGGAGGGGGCGCATCCCTACGAGCAGTACTTC
>-|16|TRBV11-2|TRBD1|TRBJ2-2
CASSPRRDSPTVGLFF
TGTGCCAGCAGCCCTCGAAGGGACAGCCCTACCGTTGGGCTGTTTTTT
>-|12|TRBV10-2|TRBD1|TRBJ1-1
CAVQGAYTEAFF
TGCGCCGTCCAGGGGGCGTACACTGAAGCTTTCTTT
>many|16|TRBV6-1|-|TRBJ2-6
CASSAFAGRGANVLTF
TGTGCCAGCAGTGCTTTCGCGGGGCGTGGGGCCAACGTCCTGACTTTC
>-|14|TRBV24-1|TRBD1|TRBJ2-2
CATGGQGGVGELFF
TGTGCCACCGGGGGACAGGGGGGTGTCGGGGAGCTGTTTTTT
>-|14|TRBV19|-|TRBJ1-5
CASSIGGRDQPQHF
TGTGCCAGTAGTATAGGGGGCAGGGATCAGCCCCAGCATTTT
>few|15|TRBV7-2|TRBD1|TRBJ2-7
CASSLVLGDSYEQYF
TGTGCCAGCAGCTTAGTCTTAGGGGACAGCTACGAGCAGTACTTC
>once|17|TRBV7-9|-|TRBJ1-1
CASSLAEWEGRYNEAFF
TGTGCCAGCAGCTTAGCTGAGTGGGAGGGCCGGTACAATGAAGCTTTCTTT
>few|13|TRBV6-4|TRBD1|TRBJ2-3
CASGQGVTDTQYF
TGTGCCAGCGGACAGGGGGTCACAGATACGCAGTATTTT
>few|15|TRBV9|TRBD1|TRBJ2-7
CASSLRGTVTYEQYF
TGTGCCAGCAGCTTGAGGGGGACAGTCACCTACGAGCAGTACTTC
>-|11|TRBV7-2|-|TRBJ2-1
CASSGGRYWFF
TGTGCCAGCAGCGGGGGCCGATATTGGTTCTTC
>-|13|TRBV20-1|TRBD1|TRBJ2-5
CSARAGQGETQYF
TGCAGTGCTAGGGCGGGACAGGGAGAGACCCAGTACTTC
>-|14|TRBV5-1|-|TRBJ2-3
CAGSLAYPTDTQYF
TGCGCCGGCAGCTTGGCCTACCCCACAGATACGCAGTATTTT
>many|14|TRBV6-1|-|TRBJ2-1
CASRPGLAYNEQFF
TGTGCCAGCAGGCCGGGACTGGCCTACAATGAGCAGTTCTTC
>-|14|TRBV20-1|-|TRBJ1-1
CSARSGGGNTEAFF
TGCAGTGCTAGATCGGGAGGGGGGAACACTGAAGCTTTCTTT
>-|17|TRBV6-7|-|TRBJ1-2
CASSESGGRPANYGYTF
TGCGCCAGCAGTGAGTCGGGGGGGCGCCCAGCTAACTATGGCTACACCTTC
>many|16|TRBV5-8|TRBD1|TRBJ1-2
CASSLDIVQGNYGYTF
TGTGCCAGCAGCTTGGATATTGTACAGGGGAACTATGGCTACACCTTC
>-|17|TRBV12-3/TRBV12-4|-|TRBJ2-3
CASSSVCGGVGTDTQYF
TGTGCCAGCAGCTCCGTTTGTGGGGGCGTTGGCACAGATACGCAGTATTTT
>-|14|TRBV10-3|-|TRBJ2-5
CAISVKRGQETQYF
TGTGCCATCAGTGTGAAACGGGGGCAAGAGACCCAGTACTTC